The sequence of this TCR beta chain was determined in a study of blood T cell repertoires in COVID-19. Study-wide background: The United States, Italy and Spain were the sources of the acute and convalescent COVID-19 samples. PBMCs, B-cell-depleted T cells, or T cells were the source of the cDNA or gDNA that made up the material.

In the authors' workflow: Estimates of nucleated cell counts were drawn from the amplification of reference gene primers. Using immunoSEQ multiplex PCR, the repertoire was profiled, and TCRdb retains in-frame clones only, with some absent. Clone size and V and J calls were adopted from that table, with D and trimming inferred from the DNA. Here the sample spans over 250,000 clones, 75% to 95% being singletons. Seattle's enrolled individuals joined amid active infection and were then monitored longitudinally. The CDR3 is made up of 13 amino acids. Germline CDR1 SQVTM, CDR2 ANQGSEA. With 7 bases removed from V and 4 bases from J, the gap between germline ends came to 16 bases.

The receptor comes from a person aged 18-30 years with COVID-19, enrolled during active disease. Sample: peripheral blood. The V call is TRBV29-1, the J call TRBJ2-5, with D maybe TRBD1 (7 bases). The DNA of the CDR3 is TGCAGCGCCCGCCGACAGGGAGGAGAGACCCAGTACTTC. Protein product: CSARRQGGETQYF. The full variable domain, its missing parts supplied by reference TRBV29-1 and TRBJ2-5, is SAVISQKPSRDICQRGTSLTIQCQVDSQVTMMFWYRQQPGQSLTLIATANQGSEATYESGFVIDKFPISRPNLTFSTLTVSNMSPEDSSIYLCSARRQGGETQYFGPGTRLLVL.